The present entry profiles one TCR beta chain with its context. Its target is not known. Germline V gene sequence: CDR1 LGHDT, CDR2 YNNKEL (reference sequence). The length of the CDR3 is 17 residues. Production of TCR beta cDNA relied on 5'RACE template switching with UMIs. TCRdb processed the 5' RACE reads again and assigns one entry to each CDR3 protein, with no DNA. In total, the table holds some 390,000 distinct CDR3 sequences. This record belongs to a study of T cells expressing NK-cell markers. The wider study: Seven sequenced donors out of eight were HCMV-seropositive, one seronegative. Study results and limitations: Dominant NKG2C+ clonotypes made up roughly 1.0-8% of CD8+ T cells in six donors.

The gene calls are TRBV3-1 and TRBJ2-5; TCRdb's assignment of TRBD2 cannot be checked, as there is no DNA. The TCR originated in a woman between 50 and 59 years old in good health. Material: blood T cells: a sorted CD56 or NKG2C T cell subset, CD4+ or CD8+ T cells, or bulk PBMC T cells (not recorded which). This CDR3 reads CASSQPGTSGNLETQYF.